These 10 T cell receptor beta chains were sequenced from one sample in a study of cytotoxic CD8 clonotypes in ibrutinib-treated CLL. Only in-frame clones appear in the TCRdb table, and some are missing; sequencing was by immunoSEQ multiplex PCR. The sample lists some 200,000 clones; approximately 68% were seen once. This sample comprised PBMCs, obtained after 24 months of ibrutinib treatment. All receptors derive from a human donor with chronic lymphocytic leukemia.

The chain couples TRBV5-6 to TRBJ2-2; 7 nucleotides line up with TRBD1. This CDR3 contains 16 residues. V trimming: 3 bases; J trimming: 0 bases; junction bases outside the gene matches: 5. Germline V lookup: CDR1 SGHDT, CDR2 YYEEEE. In DNA form, the CDR3 reads TGTGCCAGCAGCTCAAAGGGGACAGCGAACACCGGGGAGCTGTTTTTT. This encodes CASSSKGTANTGELFF.

The chain uses TRBV7-2 and TRBJ1-4; 7 nucleotides align to TRBD1. Germline V lookup: CDR1 SGHTA, CDR2 FQGNSA. CDR3 length: 13 amino acids. J lost 8 bases, V lost 5 bases, and 5 bases had no gene match. As DNA, the CDR3 is TGTGCCAGCAGCCGACAGGGTCGAGAAAAACTGTTTTTT. Amino acid sequence: CASSRQGREKLFF.

This clone has just a few counts. The CDR3 reads CASSQGLAGGYEQYF. The CDR3 bases are TGTGCCAGCAGCCAAGGACTAGCGGGCGGATACGAGCAGTACTTC. The V and J genes are TRBV14 and TRBJ2-7; TRBD2 matches at 10 bases. This CDR3 is 15 amino acids long. The germline CDR1 and CDR2 sequences are SGHDN and FVKESK. V lost 1 base, J lost 4 bases, and 4 bases stayed unmatched.

The rearrangement uses TRBV18 and TRBJ1-1; D is possibly TRBD1 (5 bases). The CDR3 sequence is 14 residues long. The V end lost 3 bases, the J end lost 4 bases, and 12 bases lay between the germline ends. The germline gives CDR1 KGHSH, CDR2 LQKENI. In nucleotides, the CDR3 is TGTGCCAGCTCACCGGGGACGGAGGGCACTGAAGCTTTCTTT. Encoded protein: CASSPGTEGTEAFF.

There are a few counts of this clone. This chain links TRBV7-2 with TRBJ2-1; TRBD1 agrees at 8 bases. The CDR3 extends over 15 amino acids. V was pared by 10 bases and J by 4 bases, with 12 bases of the junction left unmatched. Per germline, CDR1 SGHTA and CDR2 FQGNSA. The CDR3 region is CATSYRDRYYNEQFF. The CDR3 DNA reads TGTGCCACCAGTTACCGGGACAGGTATTACAATGAGCAGTTCTTC.

With respect to this clone: At one end, the junction sequence differs from germline, possibly due to a read error. The V gene is TRBV27, the J gene TRBJ2-7; 9 nucleotides match TRBD1. The CDR3 covers 16 residues. The germline V gene encodes CDR1 MNHEY and CDR2 SMNVEV (reference sequence). CDR3 in amino acids: CASSLYLTGGSHEQYF. The CDR3 nucleotides read TGTGCCAGCAGTTTATATCTAACAGGGGGCTCCCACGAGCAGTACTTC.

This clone has just a few counts. The chain employs TRBV19 and TRBJ1-2; TRBD1 matches 7 bases. The CDR3 is made up of 15 amino acids. Losses at the gene ends were 6 bases for V and 8 bases for J; bases not matched to a gene: 15. Germline CDR1 reads LNHDA; CDR2 reads SQIVND (reference sequence). CDR3 sequence (DNA): TGTGCCAGTAGCCAAGACAGGGATTATATGTTAGGCTACACCTTC. Translated, it gives CASSQDRDYMLGYTF. The full variable domain, in which reference TRBV19 and TRBJ1-2 provide the parts outside the CDR3, is DGGITQSPKYLFRKEGQNVTLSCEQNLNHDAMYWYRQDPGQGLRLIYYSQIVNDFQKGDIAEGYSVSREKKESFPLTVTSAQKNPTAFYLCASSQDRDYMLGYTFGSGTRLTVV.

V usage is TRBV5-4 and J usage is TRBJ1-2; the match to TRBD1 covers 11 bases. The CDR3 is 16 amino acids. The J segment lost 3 bases and the V segment lost 2 bases, leaving 6 bases of the junction unmatched. Looked up from germline, CDR1 is SGHNT and CDR2 is YYREEE (reference sequence). The CDR3 loop reads CASSFPGTGGDYGYTF. The CDR3 nucleotides are TGTGCCAGCAGCTTTCCCGGGACAGGGGGGGACTATGGCTACACCTTC.

The chain employs TRBV15 and TRBJ1-1; no definite D call. The CDR3 extends over 14 amino acids. With 5 bases removed from V and 1 base from J, the gap between germline ends came to 11 bases. The V gene's germline CDR1 is LNHNV and CDR2 YYDKDF (reference sequence). The CDR3 coding sequence is TGTGCCACCAGCTATCCCAACAGGAACACTGAAGCTTTCTTT. Amino acids: CATSYPNRNTEAFF.

A few counts support this clone. The genes are TRBV5-1 and TRBJ1-5, with 9 positions matching TRBD1. Germline V gene data show CDR1 as SGHRS and CDR2 as YFSETQ. This CDR3 comprises 15 residues. The V gene end was trimmed by 1 base and the J gene end by 5 bases; junction bases not matched to a gene: 4. Here the CDR3 DNA reads TGCGCCAGCAGCTTGTTCACAGGGGGCGATCAGCCCCAGCATTTT. This gives the protein CASSLFTGGDQPQHF.